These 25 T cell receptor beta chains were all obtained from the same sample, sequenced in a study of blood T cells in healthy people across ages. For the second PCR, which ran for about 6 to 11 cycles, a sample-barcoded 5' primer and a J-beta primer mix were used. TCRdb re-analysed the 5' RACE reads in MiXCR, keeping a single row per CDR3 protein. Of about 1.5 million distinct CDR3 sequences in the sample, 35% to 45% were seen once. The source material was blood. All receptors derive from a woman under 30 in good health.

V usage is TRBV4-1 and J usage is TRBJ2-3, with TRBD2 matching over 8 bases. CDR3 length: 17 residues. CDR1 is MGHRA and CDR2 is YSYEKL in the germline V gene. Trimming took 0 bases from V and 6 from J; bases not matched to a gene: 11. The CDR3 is CASSQDGPAGAGDTQYF. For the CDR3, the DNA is TGCGCCAGCAGCCAAGACGGCCCAGCGGGGGCCGGGGATACGCAGTATTTT.

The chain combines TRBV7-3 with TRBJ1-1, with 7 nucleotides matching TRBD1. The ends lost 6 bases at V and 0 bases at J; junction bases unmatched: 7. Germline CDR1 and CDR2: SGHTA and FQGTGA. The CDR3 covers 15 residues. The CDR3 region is CASRGTGTVNTEAFF. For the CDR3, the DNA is TGTGCCAGCAGGGGTACGGGGACAGTGAACACTGAAGCTTTCTTT. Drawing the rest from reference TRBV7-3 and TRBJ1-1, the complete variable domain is GAGVSQTPSNKVTEKGKYVELRCDPISGHTALYWYRQSLGQGPEFLIYFQGTGAADDSGLPNDRFFAVRPEGSVSTLKIQRTERGDSAVYLCASRGTGTVNTEAFFGQGTRLTVV.

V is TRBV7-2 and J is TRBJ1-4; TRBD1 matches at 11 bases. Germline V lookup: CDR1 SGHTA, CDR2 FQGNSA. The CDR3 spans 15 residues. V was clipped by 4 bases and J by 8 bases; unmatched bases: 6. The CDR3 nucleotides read TGTGCCAGCAGCTCCCCCGGGACAGGGGGGGAAAAACTGTTTTTT. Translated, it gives CASSSPGTGGEKLFF.

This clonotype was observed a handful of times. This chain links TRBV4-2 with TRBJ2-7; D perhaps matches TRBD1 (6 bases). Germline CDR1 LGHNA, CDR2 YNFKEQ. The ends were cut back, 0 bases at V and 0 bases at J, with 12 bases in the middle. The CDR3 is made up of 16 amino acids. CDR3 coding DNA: TGTGCCAGCAGCCAAGATAGGGCAGGGGTCTCCTACGAGCAGTACTTC. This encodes CASSQDRAGVSYEQYF.

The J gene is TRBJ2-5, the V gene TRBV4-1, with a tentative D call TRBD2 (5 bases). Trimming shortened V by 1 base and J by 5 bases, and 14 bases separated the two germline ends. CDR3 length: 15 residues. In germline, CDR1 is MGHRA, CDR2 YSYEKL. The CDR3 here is CASSQGSGVRETQYF. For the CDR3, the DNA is TGCGCCAGCAGCCAAGGGTCCGGGGTTCGGGAGACCCAGTACTTC.

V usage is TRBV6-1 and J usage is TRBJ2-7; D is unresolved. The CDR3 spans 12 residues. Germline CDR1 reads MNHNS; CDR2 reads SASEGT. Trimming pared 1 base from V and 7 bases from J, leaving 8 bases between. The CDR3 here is CASSEVYNEQYF. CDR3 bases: TGTGCCAGCAGTGAAGTTTACAATGAGCAGTACTTC.

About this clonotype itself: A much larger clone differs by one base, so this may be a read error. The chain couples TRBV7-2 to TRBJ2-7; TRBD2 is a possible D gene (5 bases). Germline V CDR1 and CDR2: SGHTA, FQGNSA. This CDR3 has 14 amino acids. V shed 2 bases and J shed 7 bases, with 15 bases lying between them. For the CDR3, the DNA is TGTGCCAGCAGCTTATACGGGGAGTGGAATGAGCAGTACTTC. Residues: CASSLYGEWNEQYF.

Here the CDR3 reads CASSQDLRGGLPSYNEQFF. The CDR3 DNA reads TGCGCCAGCAGCCAAGATCTCAGGGGAGGACTACCCTCCTACAATGAGCAGTTCTTC. This chain connects TRBV4-1 to TRBJ2-1, with D perhaps given as TRBD1 or TRBD2 (6 bases each). V lost 0 bases to trimming and J lost 0 bases, with 18 bases between them. The CDR3 runs 19 residues. Germline V gene data show CDR1 as MGHRA and CDR2 as YSYEKL.

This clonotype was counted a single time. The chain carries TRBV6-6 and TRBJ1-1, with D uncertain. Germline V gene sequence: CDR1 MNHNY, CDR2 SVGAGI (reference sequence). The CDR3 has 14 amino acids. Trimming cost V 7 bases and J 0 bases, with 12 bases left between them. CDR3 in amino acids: CASIGENMNTEAFF. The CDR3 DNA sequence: TGTGCCAGCATCGGGGAGAACATGAACACTGAAGCTTTCTTT.

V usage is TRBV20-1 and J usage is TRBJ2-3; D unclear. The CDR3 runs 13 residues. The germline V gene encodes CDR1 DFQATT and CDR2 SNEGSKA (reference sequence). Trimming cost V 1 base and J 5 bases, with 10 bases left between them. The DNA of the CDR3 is TGCAGTGCTAGAGGAGATTCCCGAGATACGCAGTATTTT. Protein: CSARGDSRDTQYF.

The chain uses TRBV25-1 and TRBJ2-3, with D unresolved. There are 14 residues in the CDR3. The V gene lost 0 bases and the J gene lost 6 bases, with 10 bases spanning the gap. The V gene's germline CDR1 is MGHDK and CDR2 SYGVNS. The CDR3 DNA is TGTGCCAGCAGTGAATATCCGTTGGGGGATACGCAGTATTTT. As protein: CASSEYPLGDTQYF.

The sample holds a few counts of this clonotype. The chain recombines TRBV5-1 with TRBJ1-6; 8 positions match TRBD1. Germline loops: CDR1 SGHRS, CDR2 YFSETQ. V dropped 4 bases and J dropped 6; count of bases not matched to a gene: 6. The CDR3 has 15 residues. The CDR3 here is CASSPQTGANSPLHF. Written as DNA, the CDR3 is TGCGCCAGCAGCCCCCAGACAGGGGCTAATTCACCCCTCCACTTT. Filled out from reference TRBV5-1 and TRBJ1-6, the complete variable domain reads KAGVTQTPRYLIKTRGQQVTLSCSPISGHRSVSWYQQTPGQGLQFLFEYFSETQRNKGNFPGRFSGRQFSNSRSEMNVSTLELGDSALYLCASSPQTGANSPLHFGNGTRLTVT.

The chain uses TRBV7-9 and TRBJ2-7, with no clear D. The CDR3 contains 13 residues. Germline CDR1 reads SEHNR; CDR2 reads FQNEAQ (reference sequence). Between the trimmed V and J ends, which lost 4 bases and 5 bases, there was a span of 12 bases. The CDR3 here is CASSSAASHEQYF. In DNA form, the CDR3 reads TGTGCCAGCAGCTCGGCAGCGTCCCACGAGCAGTACTTC. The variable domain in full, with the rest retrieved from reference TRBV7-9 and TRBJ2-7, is DTGVSQNPRHKITKRGQNVTFRCDPISEHNRLYWYRQTLGQGPEFLTYFQNEAQLEKSRLLSDRFSAERPKGSFSTLEIQRTEQGDSAMYLCASSSAASHEQYFGPGTRLTVT.

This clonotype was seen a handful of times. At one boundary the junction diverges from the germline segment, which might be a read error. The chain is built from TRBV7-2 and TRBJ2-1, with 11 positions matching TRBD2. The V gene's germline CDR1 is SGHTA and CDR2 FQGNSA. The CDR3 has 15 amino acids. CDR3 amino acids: CASTELAGVVNAQFF. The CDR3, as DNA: TGTGCCAGCACCGAACTAGCGGGGGTTGTTAATGCGCAGTTCTTC.

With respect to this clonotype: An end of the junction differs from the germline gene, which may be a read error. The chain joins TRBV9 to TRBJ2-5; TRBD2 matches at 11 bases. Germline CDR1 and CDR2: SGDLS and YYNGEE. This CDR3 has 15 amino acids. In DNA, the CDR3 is TGTGTCAGCAGCGTGGGGACTAGCGGAAACAATGAGCAGTACTTC. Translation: CVSSVGTSGNNEQYF. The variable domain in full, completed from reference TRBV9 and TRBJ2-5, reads DSGVTQTPKHLITATGQRVTLRCSPRSGDLSVYWYQQSLDQGLQFLIQYYNGEERAKGNILERFSAQQFPDLHSELNLSSLELGDSALYFCVSSVGTSGNNEQYFGPGTRLLVL.

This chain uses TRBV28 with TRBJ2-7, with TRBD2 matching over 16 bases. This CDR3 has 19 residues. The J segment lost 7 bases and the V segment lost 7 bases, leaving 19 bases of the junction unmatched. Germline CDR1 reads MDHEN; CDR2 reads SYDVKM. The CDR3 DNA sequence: TGTGCCAGCACTCACTCAGCCGGGACTAGCGGGGGGGCGCTTGATGAGCAGTACTTC. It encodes CASTHSAGTSGGALDEQYF. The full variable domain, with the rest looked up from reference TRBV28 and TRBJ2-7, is DVKVTQSSRYLVKRTGEKVFLECVQDMDHENMFWYRQDPGLGLRLIYFSYDVKMKEKGDIPEGYSVSREKKERFSLILESASTNQTSMYLCASTHSAGTSGGALDEQYFGPGTRLTVT.

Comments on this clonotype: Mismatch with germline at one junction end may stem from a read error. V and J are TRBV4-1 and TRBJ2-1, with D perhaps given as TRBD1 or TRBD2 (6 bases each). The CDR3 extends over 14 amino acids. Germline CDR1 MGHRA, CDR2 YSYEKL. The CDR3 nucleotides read TGCGCCGGCAGCCAAGGGGGAGCGGGCAATGAGCAGTTCTTC. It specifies CAGSQGGAGNEQFF.

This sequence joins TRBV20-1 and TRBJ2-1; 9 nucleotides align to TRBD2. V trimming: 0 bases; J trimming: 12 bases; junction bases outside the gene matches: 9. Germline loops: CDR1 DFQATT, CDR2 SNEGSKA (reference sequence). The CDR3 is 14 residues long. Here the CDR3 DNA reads TGCAGTGCTAGAGATAGCCTAGCGGGATCGGGGCAGTTCTTC. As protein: CSARDSLAGSGQFF.

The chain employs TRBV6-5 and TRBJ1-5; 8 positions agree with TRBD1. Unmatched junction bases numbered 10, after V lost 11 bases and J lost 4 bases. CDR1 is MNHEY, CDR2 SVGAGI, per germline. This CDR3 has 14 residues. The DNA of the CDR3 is TGTGCCTCCCAACGACAGGGGCGAAATCAGCCCCAGCATTTT. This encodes CASQRQGRNQPQHF.

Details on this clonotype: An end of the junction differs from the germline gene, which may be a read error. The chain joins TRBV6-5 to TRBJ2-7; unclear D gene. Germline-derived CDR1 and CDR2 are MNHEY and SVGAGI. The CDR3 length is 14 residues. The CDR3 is CAGSYSPDSYEQYF. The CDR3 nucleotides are TGTGCCGGCAGTTACTCTCCCGATTCCTACGAGCAGTACTTC.

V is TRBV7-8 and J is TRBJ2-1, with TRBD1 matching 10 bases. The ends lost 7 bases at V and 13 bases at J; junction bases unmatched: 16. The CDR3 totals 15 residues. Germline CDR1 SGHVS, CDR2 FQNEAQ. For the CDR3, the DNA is TGTGCCAGCACCTACTCCGGGACAGGGGACGAGACCCAGTTCTTC. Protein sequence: CASTYSGTGDETQFF.

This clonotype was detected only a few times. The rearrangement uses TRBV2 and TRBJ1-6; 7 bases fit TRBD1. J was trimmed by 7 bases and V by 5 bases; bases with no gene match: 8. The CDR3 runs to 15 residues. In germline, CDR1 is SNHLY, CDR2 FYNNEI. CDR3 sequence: CASSQPDRENSPLHF. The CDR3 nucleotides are TGTGCCAGCAGTCAGCCCGACAGGGAGAATTCACCCCTCCACTTT.

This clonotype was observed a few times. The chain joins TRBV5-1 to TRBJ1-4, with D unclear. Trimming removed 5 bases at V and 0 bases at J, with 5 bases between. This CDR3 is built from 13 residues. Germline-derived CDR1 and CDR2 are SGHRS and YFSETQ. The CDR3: CASREATNEKLFF. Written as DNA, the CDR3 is TGCGCCAGCAGAGAGGCAACTAATGAAAAACTGTTTTTT.

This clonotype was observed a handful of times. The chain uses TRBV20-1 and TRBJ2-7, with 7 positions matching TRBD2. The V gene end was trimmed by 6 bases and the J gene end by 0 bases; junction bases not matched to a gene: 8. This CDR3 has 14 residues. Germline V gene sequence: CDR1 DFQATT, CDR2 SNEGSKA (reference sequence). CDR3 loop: CSASVGTNSYEQYF. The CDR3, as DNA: TGCAGTGCCAGTGTCGGGACTAACTCCTACGAGCAGTACTTC.

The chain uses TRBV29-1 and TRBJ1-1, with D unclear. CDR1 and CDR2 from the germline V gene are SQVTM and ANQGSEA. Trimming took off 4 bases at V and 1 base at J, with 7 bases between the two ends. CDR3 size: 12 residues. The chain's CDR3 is CSVVLRNTEAFF. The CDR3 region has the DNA TGCAGCGTTGTTTTGAGGAACACTGAAGCTTTCTTT.